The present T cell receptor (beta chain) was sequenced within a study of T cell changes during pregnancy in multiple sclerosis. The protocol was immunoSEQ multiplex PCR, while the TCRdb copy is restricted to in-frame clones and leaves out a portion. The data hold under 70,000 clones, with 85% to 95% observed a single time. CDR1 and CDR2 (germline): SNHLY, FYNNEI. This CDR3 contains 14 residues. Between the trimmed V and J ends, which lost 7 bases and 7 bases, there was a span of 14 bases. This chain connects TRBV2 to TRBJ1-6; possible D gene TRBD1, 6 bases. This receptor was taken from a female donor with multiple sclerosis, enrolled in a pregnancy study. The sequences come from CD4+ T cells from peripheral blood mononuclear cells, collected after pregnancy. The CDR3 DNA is TGTGCCAGCACCTCCGACAGGCTCAATTCACCCCTCCACTTT. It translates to CASTSDRLNSPLHF.